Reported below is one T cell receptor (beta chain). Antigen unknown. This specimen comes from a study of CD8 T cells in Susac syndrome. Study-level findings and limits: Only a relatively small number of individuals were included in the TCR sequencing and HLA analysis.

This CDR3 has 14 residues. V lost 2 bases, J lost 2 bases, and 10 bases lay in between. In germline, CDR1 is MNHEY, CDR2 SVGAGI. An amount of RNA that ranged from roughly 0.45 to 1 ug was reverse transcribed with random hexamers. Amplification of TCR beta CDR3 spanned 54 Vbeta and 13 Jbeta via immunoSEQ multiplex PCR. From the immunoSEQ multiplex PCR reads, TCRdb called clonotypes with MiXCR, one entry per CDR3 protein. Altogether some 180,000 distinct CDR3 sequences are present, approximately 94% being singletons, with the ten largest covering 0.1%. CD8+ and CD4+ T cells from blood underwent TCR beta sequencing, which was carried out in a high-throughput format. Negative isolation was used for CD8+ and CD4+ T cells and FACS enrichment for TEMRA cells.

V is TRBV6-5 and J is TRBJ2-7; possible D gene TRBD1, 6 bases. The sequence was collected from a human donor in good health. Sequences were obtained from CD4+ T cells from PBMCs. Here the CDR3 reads CASSYNREAYEQYF. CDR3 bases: TGTGCCAGCAGTTACAACAGGGAAGCCTACGAGCAGTACTTC.